This record covers a single T cell receptor beta chain. The sample is drawn from a study of shared clonotypes between healthy human individuals. Turning to the study itself: Contributing individuals were a couple of females and a few males aged 18 to 49. Per donor, CD8 memory used one plate, CD8 naive used two, CD4 memory used three and CD4 naive used three.

The CD8 memory sample joined CD45RO+ cells and CCR7-negative CD45RA+ cells. CDR3 length: 14 residues. Trimming took off 3 bases at V and 2 bases at J, with 8 bases between the two ends. CDR1 SNHLY and CDR2 FYNNEI come from the germline V gene. A 200 ng quantity of DNA, roughly 32,000 T cell genomes, went into the sorted-subset replicate PCRs. Profiled with immunoSEQ multiplex PCR; TCRdb holds only in-frame clones, not every one. The sample lists 400,000 or so clones, about 97% occurring once. The receptor comes from a man in his thirties or forties in good health. The J gene is TRBJ2-1, the V gene TRBV2; a weak D match, TRBD2 (5 bases). The sample comprised memory CD8+ T cells sorted from blood. The sample's subset: CD45RO+ cells pooled with CCR7-negative TemRA cells. In DNA form, the CDR3 reads TGTGCCAGCAGTGATCCGGGGACCTACAATGAGCAGTTCTTC. Protein product: CASSDPGTYNEQFF.